This T cell receptor beta chain was sequenced for a study of vaccination effects on CD4 cells after COVID-19. Broader study findings: Infection-derived and vaccine-derived clones contracted markedly late after vaccination.

Culturing for about ten days preceded CD4+ T cell isolation. Two-dose BNT162b2 or mRNA-1273 vaccination was given to participants. The junction had 4 bases not matched to a gene; V was cut back by 1 base and J by 2 bases. CDR1 and CDR2 (germline): SGHRS, YFSETQ. CDR3 length: 16 amino acids. This clone showed up just a few times. The antigen remains unidentified. TCRdb's copy holds only in-frame clones and misses some; the assay was immunoSEQ multiplex PCR. Of under 55,000 clones listed, about 70% are singletons. This receptor was taken from a human donor who received a COVID-19 vaccine. The sequences come from CD4+ T cells from PBMCs cultured without peptide, collected after COVID-19 vaccination. V is TRBV5-1 and J is TRBJ2-5; 11 bases map to TRBD2. This CDR3 reads CASSLHSGGVQETQYF. The CDR3 nucleotides are TGCGCCAGCAGCTTGCATAGCGGGGGGGTTCAAGAGACCCAGTACTTC.